One and the same sample provided the 23 T cell receptor beta chains below, sequenced in a study of PD-L1 blockade in urothelial cancer. As to time point: peripheral blood 6 weeks after treatment start. Sequenced by immunoSEQ multiplex PCR; TCRdb stores in-frame clones only, minus some. Of some 48,000 clones listed, approximately 83% were seen once; the top ten hold about 10%. The specimen comprised PBMCs, sampled around atezolizumab (anti-PD-L1) treatment. These TCRs come from a man in his 60s with urothelial cancer.

The table lists this clone with a few counts. At the DNA level, this CDR3 is encoded by other sequences in the same sample as well. V usage is TRBV7-9 and J usage is TRBJ2-3; D might be TRBD1 (5 bases). V dropped 5 bases and J dropped 3 bases, with 9 bases sitting between them. Germline V gene data show CDR1 as SEHNR and CDR2 as FQNEAQ (reference sequence). The CDR3 length is 13 residues. The chain's CDR3 is CASSRTGTDTQYF. For the CDR3, the DNA is TGTGCCAGCAGCCGAACAGGTACAGATACGCAGTATTTT.

The V gene is TRBV7-6, the J gene TRBJ1-1; TRBD1 might be the D (6 bases). Germline V CDR1 and CDR2: SGHVS, FNYEAQ. The CDR3 is 14 residues long. V lost 2 bases and J lost 4, with 11 bases in between. The CDR3 sequence is CASSLPQGPTEAFF. Here the CDR3 DNA reads TGTGCCAGCAGCTTACCCCAGGGGCCCACTGAAGCTTTCTTT.

In DNA form, the CDR3 reads TGCGCCAGCAGCCAAGGAGGGGACTCTGAAGCTTTCTTT. Protein: CASSQGGDSEAFF. This chain links TRBV4-1 with TRBJ1-1; D is perhaps TRBD1 (5 bases). This CDR3 has 13 residues. The V end lost 1 base, the J end lost 6 bases, and 9 bases lay between the germline ends. Germline CDR1 MGHRA, CDR2 YSYEKL.

The genes are TRBV7-8 and TRBJ2-2; TRBD1 agrees at 7 bases. CDR1 SGHVS and CDR2 FQNEAQ come from the germline V gene. This CDR3 is built from 16 residues. Trimming took 5 bases from V and 5 from J; bases not matched to a gene: 11. The CDR3 loop is CASSRTTGMGTGELFF. The DNA of the CDR3 is TGTGCCAGCAGCCGAACGACAGGGATGGGGACCGGGGAGCTGTTTTTT.

The chain couples TRBV6-1 to TRBJ1-2, with D uncertain. Germline V gene sequence: CDR1 MNHNS, CDR2 SASEGT. The CDR3 covers 13 residues. V shed 3 bases and J shed 4 bases, with 9 bases lying between them. The CDR3 bases are TGTGCCAGCAGTGAGTCGGGATTCTATGGCTACACCTTC. Encoded protein: CASSESGFYGYTF.

The chain joins TRBV30 to TRBJ2-3; 11 nucleotides align to TRBD2. This CDR3 comprises 13 residues. The trim removed 4 bases at V and 3 bases at J, leaving 0 bases unmatched. Germline CDR1 GTSNPN, CDR2 SVGIG (reference sequence). CDR3: CAWTSGGTDTQYF. The CDR3 coding sequence is TGTGCCTGGACTAGCGGGGGGACAGATACGCAGTATTTT.

This chain joins TRBV7-6 and TRBJ2-5, with 12 bases fitting TRBD2. The CDR3 loop spans 13 amino acids. Trimming removed 5 bases from V and 13 bases from J; junction bases left unmatched: 8. Germline V lookup: CDR1 SGHVS, CDR2 FNYEAQ. For the CDR3, the DNA is TGTGCCAGCAGCCATCCGACTAGCGGGGGTCCGTACTTC. Translating gives CASSHPTSGGPYF.

This chain connects TRBV14 to TRBJ2-3; no reliable D call. This CDR3 has 15 residues. Trimming removed 2 bases at V and 2 bases at J, with 11 bases between. Germline V gene sequence: CDR1 SGHDN, CDR2 FVKESK. Written as DNA, the CDR3 is TGTGCCAGCAGCCAATTCCGAGCTAACACAGATACGCAGTATTTT. It yields the protein CASSQFRANTDTQYF.

This sequence joins TRBV18 and TRBJ1-3; tentative D call: TRBD1 (6 bases). The length of the CDR3 is 15 residues. V was cut by 6 bases and J by 2 bases, with 14 bases left in between. The germline CDR1 and CDR2 sequences are KGHSH and LQKENI. The chain's CDR3 is CASSSTDSPGNTIYF. The CDR3 DNA follows: TGTGCCAGCTCCTCCACGGACAGCCCTGGAAACACCATATATTTT.

The chain links TRBV4-2 to TRBJ2-5; TRBD2 matches 8 bases. V dropped 4 bases and J dropped 4; count of bases not matched to a gene: 5. CDR3 length equals 14 residues. CDR1 and CDR2 from the germline V gene are LGHNA and YNFKEQ. Here the CDR3 DNA reads TGTGCCAGCAGCCCTGGGACTAGGGGAGAGACCCAGTACTTC. This gives the protein CASSPGTRGETQYF.

About this clone itself: In the same sample, other DNA sequences code for this CDR3. The chain has TRBV5-1 and TRBJ1-1; maybe TRBD1 (5 bases). Per the germline V gene, CDR1 is SGHRS and CDR2 is YFSETQ. Trimming stripped 1 base from V and 1 base from J, with 5 bases between. The CDR3 spans 13 residues. CDR3 residues: CASSLTGNTEAFF. CDR3 nucleotide sequence: TGCGCCAGCAGCTTGACAGGGAACACTGAAGCTTTCTTT. Together with reference TRBV5-1 and TRBJ1-1, the CDR3 gives the full variable domain: KAGVTQTPRYLIKTRGQQVTLSCSPISGHRSVSWYQQTPGQGLQFLFEYFSETQRNKGNFPGRFSGRQFSNSRSEMNVSTLELGDSALYLCASSLTGNTEAFFGQGTRLTVV.

This rearrangement joins TRBV2 to TRBJ1-5, with 7 bases aligning to TRBD1. There are 12 residues in the CDR3. CDR1 and CDR2 (germline): SNHLY, FYNNEI. V shed 10 bases, J shed 2 bases, and the junction held 2 bases outside the gene matches. CDR3 sequence: CATGQGNQPQHF. The CDR3 DNA reads as TGTGCCACCGGACAGGGCAATCAGCCCCAGCATTTT.

The chain joins TRBV10-3 to TRBJ2-1, with 9 bases that match TRBD1. CDR3 size: 15 residues. The germline V gene encodes CDR1 ENHRY and CDR2 SYGVKD. V shed 4 bases and J 8 bases; nucleotides not matched to a gene: 9. CDR3 nucleotide sequence: TGTGCCATCAGTGCGCCTGGGACAGGGAGGGATGAGCAGTTCTTC. It specifies CAISAPGTGRDEQFF.

The chain recombines TRBV11-2 with TRBJ2-7; the D is unclear. Between the trimmed V and J ends, which lost 1 base and 2 bases, there was a span of 18 bases. Germline V gene sequence: CDR1 SGHAT, CDR2 FQNNGV. The CDR3 is 17 residues long. The DNA for the CDR3 is TGTGCCAGCAGCTTAGCCTCGGAAGTAACAGTTACCTACGAGCAGTACTTC. It is translated as CASSLASEVTVTYEQYF.

This clone has more than one count but fewer than ten. The V gene is TRBV11-2, the J gene TRBJ2-7; 7 bases are a match to TRBD2. CDR1 and CDR2 from the germline V gene are SGHAT and FQNNGV. The CDR3 contains 16 residues. Trimming took 3 bases from V and 1 from J; bases not matched to a gene: 9. The CDR3 loop reads CASSFLSGRGSYEQYF. CDR3 nucleotides: TGTGCCAGCAGCTTCCTCTCTGGGCGGGGGTCCTACGAGCAGTACTTC.

This chain uses TRBV19 with TRBJ2-2; 8 nucleotides agree with TRBD2. V lost 10 bases, J lost 0 bases, and 4 bases stayed unmatched. Germline V CDR1 and CDR2: LNHDA, SQIVND (reference sequence). This CDR3 has 14 amino acids. CDR3 nucleotides: TGTGCCACCAGACTAGCGCCGAACACCGGGGAGCTGTTTTTT. Translation gives CATRLAPNTGELFF.

This chain links TRBV30 with TRBJ1-5; D possibly corresponds to TRBD1 (5 bases). Trimming took 2 bases from V and 0 from J, leaving 11 bases between them. Germline values: CDR1 GTSNPN, CDR2 SVGIG (reference sequence). CDR3 length equals 15 residues. The CDR3 bases are TGTGCCTGGAGTCTAGGGACTTATAGCAATCAGCCCCAGCATTTT. It specifies CAWSLGTYSNQPQHF.

In this sample, this clone turned up once. The chain uses TRBV19 and TRBJ1-2; the D gene is possibly TRBD1 (6 bases). V shed 7 bases and J shed 0 bases, with 15 bases lying between them. Germline CDR1 and CDR2: LNHDA and SQIVND (reference sequence). The CDR3 is made up of 15 amino acids. The DNA for the CDR3 is TGTGCCAGTACCCAGGGGCAGGGGCCTAACTATGGCTACACCTTC. As protein: CASTQGQGPNYGYTF. Full variable domain (missing parts from reference TRBV19 and TRBJ1-2): DGGITQSPKYLFRKEGQNVTLSCEQNLNHDAMYWYRQDPGQGLRLIYYSQIVNDFQKGDIAEGYSVSREKKESFPLTVTSAQKNPTAFYLCASTQGQGPNYGYTFGSGTRLTVV.

The V call is TRBV27, the J call TRBJ1-5; perhaps TRBD1 as D (6 bases). The V end lost 0 bases, the J end lost 5 bases, and 11 bases lay between the germline ends. Germline-derived CDR1 and CDR2 are MNHEY and SMNVEV (reference sequence). The CDR3 extends over 15 amino acids. CDR3 region: CASSLSGGEDQPQHF. CDR3 DNA: TGTGCCAGCAGTTTATCAGGGGGTGAGGATCAGCCCCAGCATTTT.

The chain employs TRBV6-4 and TRBJ2-3; 7 positions match TRBD2. This CDR3 contains 16 residues. Germline loops: CDR1 MRHNA, CDR2 SNTAGT. Trimming at V came to 4 bases and at J to 2 bases, leaving 9 bases not matched to a gene. The CDR3 nucleotides read TGTGCCAGCAGTGTTAGACTTCGGGAGGTCACAGATACGCAGTATTTT. Amino acids: CASSVRLREVTDTQYF.

This clone was counted a single time. V usage is TRBV27 and J usage is TRBJ2-1, with D maybe TRBD1 (7 bases). CDR3 length equals 15 residues. V was shortened by 7 bases and J by 7 bases, with 20 bases between the two germline ends. Germline CDR1 and CDR2: MNHEY and SMNVEV (reference sequence). CDR3 region: CASTSIGAGGNEQFF. The CDR3 DNA is TGTGCCAGCACATCCATCGGGGCAGGGGGGAATGAGCAGTTCTTC.

The chain is built from TRBV5-6 and TRBJ2-7; unclear D gene. CDR1 is SGHDT, CDR2 YYEEEE, per germline. The CDR3 runs to 15 residues. Trimming left V 0 bases short and J 2 bases short, with 12 bases between. CDR3 bases: TGTGCCAGCAGCTTGGTGGGCCAGGAAACCTACGAGCAGTACTTC. Its protein is CASSLVGQETYEQYF.

This chain joins TRBV2 and TRBJ1-5; 9 bases match TRBD1. The CDR3 runs to 15 residues. Germline-derived CDR1 and CDR2 are SNHLY and FYNNEI. V shed 5 bases, J shed 6 bases, and the junction held 8 bases outside the gene matches. DNA for the CDR3: TGTGCCAGCAGTTTAATACAGGGGGCGGCTCAGCCCCAGCATTTT. Protein sequence: CASSLIQGAAQPQHF.